This record looks at one TCR beta chain sequence and its context. Its target is unknown. This sample was included in a study of early T cells in non-severe SARS-CoV-2 infection. For the study at large: Unsorted whole blood bulk RNA was sequenced, with unpaired chains. Study-wide results and limits: Matches to VDJdb favored anti-spike CD8 responses and missed private and CD4 specificities.

The library protocol tagged individual cDNA molecules with unique molecular identifiers. One entry per CDR3 protein results from TCRdb running MiXCR on the 5' RACE reads. This sample yields 65,000 to 85,000 distinct CDR3 sequences, of which about 16% are seen a single time; around 12% belongs to the top ten. V lost 6 bases and J lost 7; bases outside the gene matches: 5. CDR1 SQVTM and CDR2 ANQGSEA come from the germline V gene. The CDR3 length is 14 residues. This receptor was obtained from an adult who was a healthcare worker with PCR-confirmed SARS-CoV-2 infection or an uninfected control (not recorded which). Source material: whole blood. The V and J genes are TRBV29-1 and TRBJ2-1, with 14 nucleotides matching TRBD2. The CDR3 region is CSVGTSGRSNEQFF. The DNA of the CDR3 is TGCAGCGTCGGGACTAGCGGGAGATCGAATGAGCAGTTCTTC.